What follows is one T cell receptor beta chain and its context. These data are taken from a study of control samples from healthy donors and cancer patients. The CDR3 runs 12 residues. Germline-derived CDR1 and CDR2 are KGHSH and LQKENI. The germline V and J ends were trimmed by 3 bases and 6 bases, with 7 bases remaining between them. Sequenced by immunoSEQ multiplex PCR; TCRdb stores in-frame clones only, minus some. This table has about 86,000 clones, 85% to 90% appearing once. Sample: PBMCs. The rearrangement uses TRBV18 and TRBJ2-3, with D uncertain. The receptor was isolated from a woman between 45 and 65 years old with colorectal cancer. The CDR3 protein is CASSPGFDTQYF. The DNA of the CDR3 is TGTGCCAGCTCACCGGGCTTCGATACGCAGTATTTT.